Below, one T cell receptor beta chain is given with its context. Its specificity is not known. This specimen belongs to a study of chemoradiotherapy in HPV16-positive cancers. On the study more broadly: A couple of HPV16-positive patients' cells yielded candidate HPV-specific clones and common motifs.

Sequencing used immunoSEQ multiplex PCR; TCRdb keeps in-frame clones, though not all of them. The repertoire holds about 6,200 clones, with 65% to 90% as singletons. Study-wide points: For HPV16-positive patients, expanding HPV-responsive T cells associated with longer recurrence-free survival.

This TCR came from a human donor with HPV-associated anogenital cancer. The sample in question was tumor tissue, obtained from a patient who underwent chemoradiotherapy.

CDR3 residues: CASSDRARTDTQYF. Written as DNA, the CDR3 is TGTGCCAGCAGTGACAGGGCTCGCACAGATACGCAGTATTTT. V gene TRBV2 combines with J gene TRBJ2-3; the D gene is possibly TRBD1 (5 bases). Trimming shortened V by 3 bases and J by 1 base, and 8 bases separated the two germline ends. Per germline, CDR1 SNHLY and CDR2 FYNNEI. This CDR3 is built from 14 residues.